The T cell receptor (beta chain) under discussion was sequenced for a study of neurological immune-mediated disorders. Study context: Within the group of about 35 multiple sclerosis patients, roughly 30 were relapsing-remitting, while 3 were secondary progressive.

This clonotype was seen repeatedly, ten times or more. The V and J ends lost 1 base and 0 bases respectively, with 12 bases between them. Germline V CDR1 and CDR2: DFQATT, SNEGSKA (reference sequence). The CDR3 consists of 15 residues. With 10-nucleotide random UMIs, 5'RACE was used to make the cDNA. TCRdb passed the 5' RACE reads through MiXCR, listing each CDR3 protein once. The table lists about 60,000 distinct CDR3 sequences, around 3.6% of them singletons. The TCR was taken from a man younger than 45 with multiple sclerosis. The sequencing input was PBMCs. This chain connects TRBV20-1 to TRBJ1-2; perhaps TRBD1 as D (5 bases). CDR3 amino acids: CSARVGGTTNYGYTF. In nucleotides, the CDR3 is TGCAGTGCTAGAGTGGGGGGGACTACTAACTATGGCTACACCTTC.